These T cell receptor beta chains were read from a single sample in a study of glioma-infiltrating T cells after dendritic cell vaccination. Generated by immunoSEQ multiplex PCR, the TCRdb table keeps only in-frame clones and is missing some. The table lists roughly 100,000 clones, 90% of them singletons. The source material was blood, sampled after dendritic cell vaccination. These receptors were collected from a human donor with glioblastoma. Each CDR3 is given with its conserved first and last residue. D genes are given only for firm matches. Only part of the rows carry a size: once, few, many, or a class if the clone is expanded.

TRBV7-9	NA	TRBJ2-5	TRBD2	TGTGCCAGCAGCTCCCTCTCGACTAGCAAAGAGACCCAGTACTTC	CASSSLSTSKETQYF
TRBV6-1	NA	TRBJ1-2	TRBD1	TGTGCCAGCAGTGGAAGGAAGACAGGGGACTATGGCTACACCTTC	CASSGRKTGDYGYTF
TRBV7-9	NA	TRBJ2-2	NA	TGTGCCAGCAGCTTCTTTACGAACACCGGGGAGCTGTTTTTT	CASSFFTNTGELFF
TRBV27	NA	TRBJ1-6	NA	TGTGCCAGCAGGACAGGTGTCGAGGCCCTCCACTTT	CASRTGVEALHF
TRBV28	NA	TRBJ2-1	TRBD2	TGTGCCAGCAGTGCACGTCCCCGGGGCGGGAGGAAGTTCTTC	CASSARPRGGRKFF
TRBV19	NA	TRBJ1-3	NA	TGTGCCAGTAGAGGGGCCCCTAGCTCTGGAAACACCATATATTTT	CASRGAPSSGNTIYF
TRBV5-1	NA	TRBJ1-4	TRBD1	TGCGCCAGCAGATACGATGACAGGGTTGAAAAACTGTTTTTT	CASRYDDRVEKLFF
TRBV30	once	TRBJ1-5	NA	TGTGCCTGGAGTGTACGAGCGGGGAGGCCCCAGCATTTT	CAWSVRAGRPQHF
TRBV10-1	once	TRBJ2-2	TRBD2	TGCGCCACCTCGACTAGCGCGCGCACCGGGGAGCTGTTTTTT	CATSTSARTGELFF
TRBV10-2	NA	TRBJ2-3	TRBD2	TGCGCCAGCAGTGATCCTAGCGGGGGCGAAGATACGCAGTATTTT	CASSDPSGGEDTQYF
TRBV5-1	NA	TRBJ1-6	NA	TGCGCCAGCAGCTTGGATGGCTACGCGGGTAGTCTCTCACCCCTCCACTTT	CASSLDGYAGSLSPLHF
TRBV4-3	few	TRBJ2-1	TRBD2	TGCGCCAGCAGCCCGAGCGGGAGTTCCTACAATGAGCAGTTCTTC	CASSPSGSSYNEQFF
TRBV5-1	NA	TRBJ1-3	NA	TGCGCCAGCAGCTTGAACCAGGCGGGAGCTGGAAACACCATATATTTT	CASSLNQAGAGNTIYF
TRBV2	NA	TRBJ1-6	TRBD1	TGTGCCAGCAGGGCCGAAGGGGGGTCCACAGGGGGCCCCCTCCACTTT	CASRAEGGSTGGPLHF
TRBV5-4	NA	TRBJ1-2	NA	TGTGCCAGCAGCCTAGACGGTTCGAGAGGCTACACCTTC	CASSLDGSRGYTF
TRBV5-1	NA	TRBJ2-2	NA	TGCGCCAGCAGCTTGGACGGGGGCACCGGGGAGCTGTTTTTT	CASSLDGGTGELFF
TRBV5-1	NA	TRBJ2-5	NA	TGCGCCAGCAGCTTGCGGACAGAAGAGACCCAGTACTTC	CASSLRTEETQYF
TRBV14	NA	TRBJ2-5	NA	TGTGCCAGCAGCCAAGAACACAGCCGGGAGACCCAGTACTTC	CASSQEHSRETQYF
TRBV19	NA	TRBJ2-7	TRBD2	TGTGCCAGTAGTGCCGGACTAGCGGGAGTCTTCGAGCAGTACTTC	CASSAGLAGVFEQYF
TRBV6-1	few	TRBJ1-6	NA	TGTGCCAGCAGTCCCTTCAAGGGAGAGAATTCACCCCTCCACTTT	CASSPFKGENSPLHF
TRBV30	NA	TRBJ1-1	NA	TGTGCCTGGAGTGTATCTAAATGGTGGGCCAGGGGCAGTGAGAACACTGAAGCTTTCTTT	CAWSVSKWWARGSENTEAFF
TRBV5-1	NA	TRBJ1-1	NA	TGCGCCAGCAGCTTGGAAGGGGTAGGGACTGAAGCTTTCTTT	CASSLEGVGTEAFF
TRBV5-4	NA	TRBJ2-3	TRBD2	TGTGCCAGCAGCTTCGGGACTAGCGGGGTACCAACAGATACGCAGTATTTT	CASSFGTSGVPTDTQYF
TRBV5-1	NA	TRBJ2-1	TRBD1	TGCGCCAGCCAAGCGGGACAGGGATTCTACAATGAGCAGTTCTTC	CASQAGQGFYNEQFF
TRBV5-1	few	TRBJ1-6	NA	TGCGCCAGCAGCGTCAACTCACCGGGACAAACTAATTCCCCCCTCCACTTT	CASSVNSPGQTNSPLHF
TRBV6-5	NA	TRBJ2-5	TRBD1	TGTGCCAGCAGTTACACCAGGGGGCGGGAGACCCAGTACTTC	CASSYTRGRETQYF
TRBV19	NA	TRBJ1-4	NA	TGTGCCAGTAGTATAGACAGGGGAGGGGAAAAACTGTTTTTT	CASSIDRGGEKLFF
TRBV2	NA	TRBJ1-2	NA	TGTGCCAGCAGTGTCCCCGAGTTACTGCCGCGAGCGATCTTC	CASSVPELLPRAIF
TRBV5-4	once	TRBJ1-4	TRBD1	TGTGCCAGCAGCTTGGGGACAGGGAAGGGGGTTTTCGAAAAACTGTTTTTT	CASSLGTGKGVFEKLFF
TRBV2	NA	TRBJ1-1	TRBD1	TGTGCCAGCAGTTTGGACAGGGCTAGCACTGAAGCTTTCTTT	CASSLDRASTEAFF
TRBV5-1	NA	TRBJ2-7	TRBD2	TGCGCCAGCAGCTTGGCGGCCAGCGGGAGGTACGAGCAGTACTTC	CASSLAASGRYEQYF
TRBV5-6	NA	TRBJ2-7	TRBD2	TGTGCCAGCAGTTTGAGCCCTAGCGGGGCCTCCTACGAGCAGTACTTC	CASSLSPSGASYEQYF
TRBV11-2	NA	TRBJ2-1	TRBD2	TGTGCCAGCAGCTTAGGCGGGGGGGCCTACAATGAGCAGTTCTTC	CASSLGGGAYNEQFF
TRBV18	once	TRBJ2-1	NA	TGTGCCAGCTCACCCAGACTTCTACAAAATGAGCAGTTCTTC	CASSPRLLQNEQFF
TRBV9	NA	TRBJ1-4	NA	TGTGCCAGCAGCGTGGCACAGGGCGGTGAAAAACTGTTTTTT	CASSVAQGGEKLFF
TRBV7-2	NA	TRBJ2-3	TRBD2	TGTGCCAGCAGTCCCTTCGGGGGGGTACGGGGGACGCAGTATTTT	CASSPFGGVRGTQYF
TRBV12-5	NA	TRBJ1-5	TRBD1	TGTGCTAGTGGTTTGGGCCTGAGTCGACAGGGGGCAATTTTGGAGCCCCAGCATTTT	CASGLGLSRQGAILEPQHF
TRBV18	NA	TRBJ2-5	TRBD2	TGTGCCAGCTCACCTGGGACTAGCGGGAGGACTCAAGAGACCCAGTACTTC	CASSPGTSGRTQETQYF
TRBV9	NA	TRBJ2-6	NA	TGTGCCAGCAGCGTAGTAGCCTCTGGGGCCAACGTCCTGACTTTC	CASSVVASGANVLTF
TRBV6-5	NA	TRBJ2-2	NA	TGTGCCACCAAGGAGGTGGCGAACACCGGGGAGCTGTTTTTT	CATKEVANTGELFF
TRBV9	NA	TRBJ1-3	NA	TGTGCCAGCAGCGTAACAGGAGACACCATATATTTT	CASSVTGDTIYF
TRBV7-8	NA	TRBJ1-1	TRBD1	TGTGCCAGCAGCTTAGCCCCCCCGACAGGGTCGGGAAACACTGAAGCTTTCTTT	CASSLAPPTGSGNTEAFF
TRBV7-3	NA	TRBJ2-5	TRBD2	TGTGCCAGCAGCCCGACTAGCGGCTCGGGGACCCAGTACTTC	CASSPTSGSGTQYF
TRBV6-4	NA	TRBJ2-2	NA	TGTGCCAGCAGTGACTCAGGGGCCGGTGGAACCGGGGAGCTGTTTTTT	CASSDSGAGGTGELFF
TRBV6-1	NA	TRBJ2-2	NA	TGTGCCAGCAGTGTGGGAGGGGGGGCCGGGGAGCTGTTTTTT	CASSVGGGAGELFF
TRBV2	NA	TRBJ1-1	TRBD1	TGTGCCAGCGGGACAGGGGGCTTTCACACTGAAGCTTTCTTT	CASGTGGFHTEAFF